Each of the 14 T cell receptor beta chains below was sequenced from the same sample in a study of response to subunit inactivated influenza vaccine. TCRdb recomputed calls from the RT-PCR reads with MiXCR, one row per CDR3 protein. The data contain around 480,000 distinct CDR3 sequences, 11% of them seen just once; the ten biggest clones take up approximately 12%. The source material was PBMCs from blood, sampled roughly 6 weeks after vaccination. These receptor sequences come from a man aged 45-60 years who received an inactivated influenza vaccine.

This clonotype was seen repeatedly, ten times or more. The chain recombines TRBV7-2 with TRBJ2-4; D is unclear. The CDR3 spans 15 residues. The V end was cut by 5 bases, the J end by 0 bases, with 11 bases between. Germline V gene data show CDR1 as SGHTA and CDR2 as FQGNSA. The CDR3 nucleotides are TGTGCCAGCAGCCCGTCAAACCTAGCCAAAAACATTCAGTACTTC. It yields the protein CASSPSNLAKNIQYF. Together with reference TRBV7-2 and TRBJ2-4, the CDR3 gives the full variable domain: GAGVSQSPSNKVTEKGKDVELRCDPISGHTALYWYRQSLGQGLEFLIYFQGNSAPDKSGLPSDRFSAERTGGSVSTLTIQRTQQEDSAVYLCASSPSNLAKNIQYFGAGTRLSVL.

The chain employs TRBV5-8 and TRBJ1-3, with TRBD1 as a possible D gene (5 bases). Trimming stripped 1 base from V and 5 bases from J, with 13 bases between. Germline-derived CDR1 and CDR2 are SGHTS and YDEGEE. This CDR3 is built from 15 residues. The CDR3 DNA sequence: TGTGCCAGCAGCTTGTCTGCAGGGTACCGAAACACCATATATTTT. Translation gives CASSLSAGYRNTIYF.

In this sample, this clonotype turned up a few times. The chain uses TRBV28 and TRBJ1-4, with 7 positions matching TRBD1. In germline, CDR1 is MDHEN, CDR2 SYDVKM. J was trimmed by 3 bases and V by 2 bases; bases with no gene match: 6. CDR3 length: 16 residues. CDR3 sequence reads: CASSLTEGAANEKLFF. The CDR3 DNA is TGTGCCAGCAGTTTAACAGAGGGGGCAGCTAATGAAAAACTGTTTTTT.

The chain joins TRBV30 to TRBJ2-1; D possibly matches TRBD1 or TRBD2 (5 bases each). CDR1 is GTSNPN, CDR2 SVGIG, per germline (reference sequence). Trimming left V 2 bases short and J 7 bases short, with 12 bases between. The CDR3 has 13 amino acids. CDR3: CAWSWGPGNEQFF. In DNA, the CDR3 is TGTGCCTGGAGTTGGGGACCCGGGAATGAGCAGTTCTTC.

The V call is TRBV9, the J call TRBJ2-2; either TRBD1 or TRBD2 may fit D (6 bases each). The CDR3 extends over 17 amino acids. Germline CDR1 and CDR2: SGDLS and YYNGEE. With 6 bases removed from V and 1 base from J, the gap between germline ends came to 19 bases. This chain's CDR3 is CASNTNNGGQNTGELFF. In DNA, the CDR3 is TGTGCCAGCAACACCAATAACGGGGGCCAGAACACCGGGGAGCTGTTTTTT.

This clonotype has more than one count but fewer than ten. This chain links TRBV7-9 with TRBJ2-2; 7 bases agree with TRBD2. Per the germline V gene, CDR1 is SEHNR and CDR2 is FQNEAQ (reference sequence). The CDR3 has 16 amino acids. The V gene end was trimmed by 5 bases and the J gene end by 1 base; junction bases not matched to a gene: 7. The CDR3: CASSRSSGRNTGELFF. The DNA of the CDR3 is TGTGCCAGCAGCCGATCTAGCGGACGGAACACCGGGGAGCTGTTTTTT.

This clonotype occurred a few times. Here the CDR3 reads CASSLGITEAFF. CDR3 sequence (DNA): TGTGCCAGCAGCTTAGGTATCACTGAAGCTTTCTTT. This chain joins TRBV7-2 and TRBJ1-1; no reliable D call. The CDR3 spans 12 residues. Germline lookup yields CDR1 SGHTA and CDR2 FQGNSA. The V and J ends lost 1 base and 4 bases respectively, with 4 bases between them.

This sequence joins TRBV6-2 or TRBV6-3 and TRBJ2-3, with a possible D match to TRBD2 (6 bases). This CDR3 has 18 residues. CDR1 and CDR2 from the germline V gene are MNHEY and SVGEGT. V lost 0 bases and J 1 base, leaving 17 bases between the germline ends. The CDR3 bases are TGTGCCAGCAGTTACTCCTTATACTTAGCGGAACGCACAGATACGCAGTATTTT. Translated: CASSYSLYLAERTDTQYF.

The rearrangement uses TRBV28 and TRBJ2-1; TRBD2 matches 9 bases. The CDR3 has 14 residues. Germline V CDR1 and CDR2: MDHEN, SYDVKM. The V and J ends lost 8 bases and 6 bases, in that order; junction bases with no gene match: 8. The CDR3 reads CASSAAGGTNEQFF. The CDR3, as DNA: TGTGCCAGCTCGGCGGCGGGAGGGACCAATGAGCAGTTCTTC.

The chain employs TRBV15 and TRBJ1-6; D ambiguous. The ends were cut back, 0 bases at V and 10 bases at J, with 13 bases in the middle. The CDR3 totals 15 residues. The V gene's germline CDR1 is LNHNV and CDR2 YYDKDF (reference sequence). DNA for the CDR3: TGTGCCACCAGCAGAGATTTGAGTCCCGCATCACCCCTCCACTTT. It codes for CATSRDLSPASPLHF.

This clonotype has more than one count but fewer than ten. This chain connects TRBV9 to TRBJ2-1; possible D gene TRBD2, 6 bases. The CDR3 extends over 15 amino acids. Trimming shortened V by 5 bases and J by 5 bases, and 17 bases separated the two germline ends. Germline V gene data show CDR1 as SGDLS and CDR2 as YYNGEE. Here the CDR3 DNA reads TGTGCCAGCAGATCGTCGGGCGGGACTCACAATGAGCAGTTCTTC. Translated: CASRSSGGTHNEQFF.

This clonotype has a handful of counts. V is TRBV29-1 and J is TRBJ2-1, with 15 bases aligning to TRBD2. The CDR3 spans 18 residues. Looked up from germline, CDR1 is SQVTM and CDR2 is ANQGSEA. With 5 bases clipped from V and 0 bases from J, the junction kept 8 bases outside the gene matches. CDR3 nucleotide sequence: TGCAGCGTTCGTGGACTAGCGGGAGGGCCAAGCTCCTACAATGAGCAGTTCTTC. Translation: CSVRGLAGGPSSYNEQFF.

This clonotype has more than one count but fewer than ten. The chain recombines TRBV12-3 or TRBV12-4 with TRBJ2-2, with 8 bases lining up with TRBD1. CDR3 length equals 14 residues. V lost 6 bases and J lost 7; bases outside the gene matches: 7. The CDR3 bases are TGTGCCAGCAGCCCGGACAGGGTGGACGGGGAGCTGTTTTTT. The encoded protein is CASSPDRVDGELFF.

V is TRBV9 and J is TRBJ2-1; perhaps TRBD1 as D (5 bases). The CDR3 length is 15 residues. Deletions cut 4 bases from V and 5 bases from J, with 16 bases between. From germline, CDR1 is SGDLS and CDR2 YYNGEE. CDR3 coding DNA: TGTGCCAGCAGCCCCGAAGGGGCAGGAGACAATGAGCAGTTCTTC. Its protein product is CASSPEGAGDNEQFF.